The 27 T cell receptor beta chains reported below all come from one sample, sequenced in a study of T cell repertoires in cytomegalovirus infection (dated by TCRdb to between 2018 and 2021). The sequencer was an Illumina HiSeq 1500. TCRdb cleaned the public reads at Q25 with fastp, built clones with MiXCR and kept in-frame beta chains. Each entry merges the rows of one CDR3 protein and shows their most common DNA and genes. For this sample the table gives 65,000 to 90,000 distinct CDR3 sequences, of which 3% to 4.5% were detected only once. The ten most abundant clones make up about 22% of the sample. The source material was PBMCs. These receptors were obtained from a human donor in good health (CMV status not recorded). Some clones in this sample may be carry-over from other donors' samples.

This clonotype was seen ten or more times. This rearrangement joins TRBV7-2 to TRBJ1-6, with 9 nucleotides matching TRBD1. The CDR3 spans 14 residues. Germline CDR1 SGHTA, CDR2 FQGNSA. V dropped 5 bases and J dropped 9; count of bases not matched to a gene: 5. CDR3 in DNA: TGTGCCAGCAGCCAGGGACAGGGTTTTTCACCCCTCCACTTT. It codes for CASSQGQGFSPLHF.

This clonotype was detected ten times or more. The chain couples TRBV7-2 to TRBJ2-1; D is unresolved. Between the trimmed V and J ends, which lost 5 bases and 4 bases, there was a span of 15 bases. Per the germline V gene, CDR1 is SGHTA and CDR2 is FQGNSA. The CDR3 covers 15 residues. CDR3 loop: CASSQDGGSYNEQFF. In DNA form, the CDR3 reads TGTGCCAGCAGCCAGGACGGCGGCTCTTACAATGAGCAGTTCTTC. The whole variable domain, remainder taken from reference TRBV7-2 and TRBJ2-1, is GAGVSQSPSNKVTEKGKDVELRCDPISGHTALYWYRQSLGQGLEFLIYFQGNSAPDKSGLPSDRFSAERTGGSVSTLTIQRTQQEDSAVYLCASSQDGGSYNEQFFGPGTRLTVL.

Ten or more counts support this clonotype. The chain couples TRBV2 to TRBJ1-1, with a tentative D call TRBD1 (5 bases). Germline lookup yields CDR1 SNHLY and CDR2 FYNNEI. This CDR3 has 13 residues. V lost 4 bases to trimming and J lost 10 bases, with 16 bases between them. CDR3 nucleotide sequence: TGTGCCAGCAGTGTGGGGCAGGGCTATTCAGCTTTCTTT. Its protein is CASSVGQGYSAFF.

This clonotype was detected many times. The V and J genes are TRBV11-2 and TRBJ2-5; D call uncertain. Deletions cut 0 bases from V and 2 bases from J, with 13 bases between. This CDR3 has 16 residues. CDR1 SGHAT and CDR2 FQNNGV come from the germline V gene. The CDR3 sequence: CASSLDLLPGQETQYF. CDR3 nucleotides: TGTGCCAGCAGCTTAGATCTTCTTCCAGGACAAGAGACCCAGTACTTC.

Many counts were recorded for this clonotype. This chain uses TRBV7-8 with TRBJ1-1, with TRBD1 matching 7 bases. CDR1 is SGHVS and CDR2 is FQNEAQ in the germline V gene. The CDR3 has 15 residues. Trimming removed 2 bases from V and 3 bases from J; junction bases left unmatched: 6. The CDR3 nucleotides read TGTGCCAGCAGCTTACAGAGAGGGGGCGACACTGAAGCTTTCTTT. Encoded protein: CASSLQRGGDTEAFF.

This clonotype was observed at least ten times. The J gene is TRBJ2-6, the V gene TRBV28; 10 bases line up with TRBD1. The germline CDR1 and CDR2 sequences are MDHEN and SYDVKM. CDR3 length equals 17 residues. The junction had 5 bases not matched to a gene; V was cut back by 6 bases and J by 0 bases. The CDR3 protein is CASRRTGGASGANVLTF. The CDR3 coding sequence is TGTGCCAGCAGGCGGACAGGGGGGGCCTCTGGGGCCAACGTCCTGACTTTC.

The rearrangement links TRBV5-5 to TRBJ2-3; 9 bases align to TRBD2. CDR3 size: 15 residues. The V gene end was trimmed by 1 base and the J gene end by 3 bases; junction bases not matched to a gene: 3. Germline V lookup: CDR1 SGHKS, CDR2 YYEKEE (reference sequence). The CDR3 loop is CASSLNSGSTDTQYF. In DNA, the CDR3 is TGTGCCAGCAGCTTGAATAGCGGGAGTACAGATACGCAGTATTTT.

This clonotype was seen only a few times. V gene TRBV7-2 combines with J gene TRBJ2-7, with TRBD2 identical over 9 bases. The CDR3 consists of 14 residues. Trimming at V came to 5 bases and at J to 2 bases, leaving 4 bases not matched to a gene. Looked up from germline, CDR1 is SGHTA and CDR2 is FQGNSA. The CDR3 nucleotides read TGTGCCAGCAGCCCCGGACTAGCGACCTACGAGCAGTACTTC. Its protein is CASSPGLATYEQYF.

Remarks on this clonotype: This may come from a read error, since a much larger clone is one base off. The gene calls are TRBV7-6 and TRBJ2-3, with 8 bases identical to TRBD2. The CDR3 sequence is 16 residues long. In germline, CDR1 is SGHVS, CDR2 FNYEAQ. V shed 8 bases, J shed 2 bases, and the junction held 12 bases outside the gene matches. CDR3 protein: CASAPLAGGPTDTQYF. CDR3 DNA sequence: TGTGCCAGCGCCCCCCTTGCGGGGGGTCCCACAGATACGCAGTATTTT.

This clonotype was seen at least ten times. This chain uses TRBV7-2 with TRBJ2-1, with 8 bases aligning to TRBD2. With V trimmed by 5 bases and J by 2 bases, 5 bases remained unmatched. This CDR3 is 15 amino acids long. Germline lookup yields CDR1 SGHTA and CDR2 FQGNSA. CDR3 bases: TGTGCCAGCAGCAGCCAGGGACTAGCCTACAATGAGCAGTTCTTC. It codes for CASSSQGLAYNEQFF.

This clonotype was picked up many times. The chain employs TRBV7-2 and TRBJ2-1; D unclear. There are 12 residues in the CDR3. Per germline, CDR1 SGHTA and CDR2 FQGNSA. The V and J ends lost 0 bases and 10 bases respectively, with 7 bases between them. Here the CDR3 DNA reads TGTGCCAGCAGCTTAGCATACGGGGAGCAGTTCTTC. Translating gives CASSLAYGEQFF. The whole variable domain, filled in from reference TRBV7-2 and TRBJ2-1, reads GAGVSQSPSNKVTEKGKDVELRCDPISGHTALYWYRQSLGQGLEFLIYFQGNSAPDKSGLPSDRFSAERTGGSVSTLTIQRTQQEDSAVYLCASSLAYGEQFFGPGTRLTVL.

This clonotype was detected many times. This chain connects TRBV7-2 to TRBJ1-6; no clear D. The CDR3 runs 15 residues. In germline, CDR1 is SGHTA, CDR2 FQGNSA. V was shortened by 1 base and J by 8 bases, with 12 bases between the two germline ends. The CDR3: CASSLGGEDYSPLHF. Written as DNA, the CDR3 is TGTGCCAGCAGCTTAGGTGGCGAGGATTATTCACCCCTCCACTTT.

The sample holds many counts of this clonotype. The rearrangement links TRBV7-2 to TRBJ2-3; 8 bases map to TRBD2. The CDR3 length is 17 residues. Unmatched junction bases numbered 11, after V lost 5 bases and J lost 1 base. Germline CDR1 reads SGHTA; CDR2 reads FQGNSA. The CDR3 DNA reads TGTGCCAGCAGCGGGGGGAGCGGGAGAGGGGGCACAGATACGCAGTATTTT. Translated, it gives CASSGGSGRGGTDTQYF.

The table lists this clonotype with many counts. The chain is built from TRBV19 and TRBJ2-1; 8 bases are a match to TRBD2. V dropped 5 bases and J dropped 12; count of bases not matched to a gene: 9. Per the germline V gene, CDR1 is LNHDA and CDR2 is SQIVND (reference sequence). The CDR3 has 13 residues. The CDR3 is CASSASLAGVQFF. The CDR3 region has the DNA TGTGCCAGTAGTGCGTCTCTAGCGGGCGTGCAGTTCTTC.

This clonotype has a count of ten or more. The CDR3 sequence: CASSWTPPNEQFF. The CDR3 DNA reads as TGTGCCAGCTCGTGGACCCCCCCCAATGAGCAGTTCTTC. The chain uses TRBV27 and TRBJ2-1, with no clear D. This CDR3 region has 13 residues. Germline lookup yields CDR1 MNHEY and CDR2 SMNVEV (reference sequence). V gave up 8 bases and J gave up 6 bases, with 14 bases separating them.

This clonotype has just a few counts. The chain links TRBV6-2 or TRBV6-3 to TRBJ2-2; weak D call: TRBD2 (6 bases). The CDR3 has 14 amino acids. Germline CDR1 reads MNHEY; CDR2 reads SVGEGT. V was clipped by 6 bases and J by 6 bases, with 14 bases between them. DNA of the CDR3: TGTGCCAGCAGGCGACTAGAAGGGTCCGGGGAGCTGTTTTTT. It translates to CASRRLEGSGELFF.

This clonotype was found many times. The chain uses TRBV7-2 and TRBJ2-2, with 7 bases aligning to TRBD2. V dropped 1 base and J dropped 5; count of bases not matched to a gene: 4. The CDR3 extends over 15 amino acids. From germline, CDR1 is SGHTA and CDR2 FQGNSA. CDR3 coding DNA: TGTGCCAGCAGCTTAGGGGCGGGAGAAACCGGGGAGCTGTTTTTT. Translation gives CASSLGAGETGELFF.

Many counts were recorded for this clonotype. This sequence joins TRBV7-2 and TRBJ1-5; D call uncertain. The CDR3 is 15 residues long. The germline CDR1 and CDR2 sequences are SGHTA and FQGNSA. V lost 2 bases to trimming and J lost 5 bases, with 13 bases between them. The CDR3 sequence is CASSLSAAGDQPQHF. In DNA form, the CDR3 reads TGTGCCAGCAGCTTATCCGCCGCAGGAGATCAGCCCCAGCATTTT. Based on the CDR3 plus reference TRBV7-2 and TRBJ1-5, the full variable domain is GAGVSQSPSNKVTEKGKDVELRCDPISGHTALYWYRQSLGQGLEFLIYFQGNSAPDKSGLPSDRFSAERTGGSVSTLTIQRTQQEDSAVYLCASSLSAAGDQPQHFGDGTRLSIL.

This clonotype was counted at least ten times. This chain uses TRBV6-2 or TRBV6-3 with TRBJ2-1; no definite D call. Germline V gives CDR1 MNHEY, CDR2 SVGEGT. CDR3 size: 15 residues. V was trimmed by 2 bases and J by 1 base, leaving 9 bases between them. The CDR3 loop reads CASSYQQVSYNEQFF. DNA for the CDR3: TGTGCCAGCAGTTACCAGCAGGTTTCCTACAATGAGCAGTTCTTC.

The sample holds many counts of this clonotype. The V gene is TRBV28, the J gene TRBJ1-1; possible D gene TRBD1, 6 bases. From germline, CDR1 is MDHEN and CDR2 SYDVKM. The CDR3 has 14 amino acids. V was cut by 2 bases and J by 6 bases, with 13 bases left in between. Here the CDR3 DNA reads TGTGCCAGCAGTTTAGGGTGGGGGGCGTCTGAAGCTTTCTTT. It codes for CASSLGWGASEAFF.

This clonotype has at least ten counts. V is TRBV7-2 and J is TRBJ2-7; D is uncertain. The V end lost 1 base, the J end lost 0 bases, and 7 bases lay between the germline ends. The CDR3 has 14 residues. The germline V gene encodes CDR1 SGHTA and CDR2 FQGNSA. CDR3 nucleotides: TGTGCCAGCAGCTTAGGAAGCCCCTCCTACGAGCAGTACTTC. The encoded protein is CASSLGSPSYEQYF. The variable domain in full, with the rest retrieved from reference TRBV7-2 and TRBJ2-7, is GAGVSQSPSNKVTEKGKDVELRCDPISGHTALYWYRQSLGQGLEFLIYFQGNSAPDKSGLPSDRFSAERTGGSVSTLTIQRTQQEDSAVYLCASSLGSPSYEQYFGPGTRLTVT.

This clonotype occurred many times. The chain recombines TRBV7-8 with TRBJ1-2; weak D call: TRBD1 (6 bases). The CDR3 is 12 amino acids. V dropped 5 bases and J dropped 14 bases, with 18 bases sitting between them. The germline gives CDR1 SGHVS, CDR2 FQNEAQ. CDR3 loop: CASSPVQGLKTF. The DNA for the CDR3 is TGTGCCAGCAGCCCAGTGCAGGGGTTAAAAACCTTC.

The sample holds many counts of this clonotype. The V call is TRBV7-2, the J call TRBJ2-2; 8 bases are shared with TRBD1. The junction had 8 bases not matched to a gene; V was cut back by 5 bases and J by 6 bases. Germline values: CDR1 SGHTA, CDR2 FQGNSA. This CDR3 is 15 amino acids long. In DNA form, the CDR3 reads TGTGCCAGCAGCGCCCGGACAGGGTTTCCCGGGGAGCTGTTTTTT. Its translation: CASSARTGFPGELFF.

This clonotype was seen ten or more times. The genes are TRBV11-1 and TRBJ2-7, with D unresolved. Germline CDR1 reads SGHAT; CDR2 reads FQDESV (reference sequence). V lost 1 base to trimming and J lost 0 bases, with 7 bases between them. This CDR3 comprises 14 residues. CDR3 nucleotides: TGTGCCAGCAGCTTAGACCCGACCTCCTACGAGCAGTACTTC. It yields the protein CASSLDPTSYEQYF.

The V gene is TRBV7-2, the J gene TRBJ2-2, with 12 bases lining up with TRBD2. From germline, CDR1 is SGHTA and CDR2 FQGNSA. The CDR3 runs 18 residues. J lost 1 base, V lost 2 bases, and 5 bases had no gene match. CDR3 nucleotides: TGTGCCAGCAGCTTAAACCCACTAGCGGGGGGGAACACCGGGGAGCTGTTTTTT. Amino acids: CASSLNPLAGGNTGELFF.

The sample holds many counts of this clonotype. The V gene is TRBV7-8, the J gene TRBJ2-1, with no clear D. This CDR3 contains 12 residues. V dropped 1 base and J dropped 5 bases, with 3 bases sitting between them. Germline CDR1 is SGHVS and CDR2 is FQNEAQ. The CDR3 loop reads CASSLGNNEQFF. CDR3 DNA: TGTGCCAGCAGCTTAGGGAACAATGAGCAGTTCTTC.

At least ten counts were recorded for this clonotype. The genes are TRBV7-2 and TRBJ2-7, with D perhaps TRBD1 (6 bases). The CDR3 contains 12 residues. CDR1 SGHTA and CDR2 FQGNSA come from the germline V gene. Trimming took 3 bases from V and 6 from J, leaving 9 bases between them. CDR3 bases: TGTGCCAGCAGCTTCTCAGGGGCCGAGCAGTACTTC. The encoded protein is CASSFSGAEQYF.